Following are 23 T cell receptor beta chains from one sample sequenced in a study of CD8 T cells in Susac syndrome. An input of 0.5 to 1 ug of RNA was subjected to reverse transcription using random hexamers. MiXCR, run by TCRdb on the immunoSEQ multiplex PCR reads, gives a single entry per CDR3 protein. Of approximately 280,000 distinct CDR3 sequences listed, about 85% are singletons. Material: CD8+ T cells from PBMCs. Every receptor here comes from a human donor with multiple sclerosis.

The V call is TRBV5-4, the J call TRBJ2-1; 10 bases line up with TRBD1. The ends lost 9 bases at V and 7 bases at J; junction bases unmatched: 10. The CDR3 spans 14 residues. Germline V lookup: CDR1 SGHNT, CDR2 YYREEE (reference sequence). Written as DNA, the CDR3 is TGTGCCATCAAGTGGGGACAGGGGATTAATGAGCAGTTCTTC. This translates into CAIKWGQGINEQFF.

The rearrangement uses TRBV7-6 and TRBJ2-2; TRBD2 might be the D (6 bases). This CDR3 is 14 amino acids long. Trimming took 5 bases from V and 5 from J, leaving 12 bases between them. Per the germline V gene, CDR1 is SGHVS and CDR2 is FNYEAQ. The CDR3 DNA reads TGTGCCAGCAGCAGACCTGGGGGGACCGGGGAGCTGTTTTTT. Amino acid sequence: CASSRPGGTGELFF.

This chain joins TRBV6-6 and TRBJ2-7, with D perhaps TRBD1 or TRBD2 (5 bases each). This CDR3 is built from 14 residues. The germline V gene encodes CDR1 MNHNY and CDR2 SVGAGI (reference sequence). The V gene lost 4 bases and the J gene lost 1 base, with 11 bases spanning the gap. The CDR3: CASSSGPTSYEQYF. The CDR3 DNA sequence: TGTGCCAGCAGTTCGGGGCCGACTTCCTACGAGCAGTACTTC.

DNA for the CDR3: TGTGCCAGCTCCTCCGGTCCCGGACTAGCAGAGGACAATGAGCAGTTCTTC. Its protein is CASSSGPGLAEDNEQFF. The gene calls are TRBV28 and TRBJ2-1; 8 bases fit TRBD2. CDR3 length: 17 amino acids. The junction had 17 bases not matched to a gene; V was cut back by 8 bases and J by 5 bases. The germline CDR1 and CDR2 sequences are MDHEN and SYDVKM.

This rearrangement joins TRBV7-9 to TRBJ2-7; 9 bases are a match to TRBD2. V gave up 6 bases and J gave up 2 bases; unmatched junction bases: 8. Per the germline V gene, CDR1 is SEHNR and CDR2 is FQNEAQ (reference sequence). The CDR3 is 15 residues long. The CDR3 sequence is CASSPPGLATYEQYF. CDR3 DNA: TGTGCCAGCAGTCCCCCGGGACTAGCAACCTACGAGCAGTACTTC.

DNA of the CDR3: TGTGCCAGCAGCTTAGGGGCGGGACAGGGTCAAGACTATGGCTACACCTTC. This translates into CASSLGAGQGQDYGYTF. The rearrangement uses TRBV7-9 and TRBJ1-2; 9 nucleotides agree with TRBD1. The V gene's germline CDR1 is SEHNR and CDR2 FQNEAQ (reference sequence). The CDR3 is 17 residues long. Trimming removed 1 base from V and 3 bases from J; junction bases left unmatched: 9.

The V gene is TRBV29-1, the J gene TRBJ1-1; 7 bases align to TRBD1. Germline values: CDR1 SQVTM, CDR2 ANQGSEA. Trimming took 4 bases from V and 4 from J; bases not matched to a gene: 3. There are 12 residues in the CDR3. The CDR3 DNA reads as TGCAGCGTTGGGGCAGGGGGCACTGAAGCTTTCTTT. It codes for CSVGAGGTEAFF.

This clonotype was seen more than once but under ten times. The chain has TRBV4-1 and TRBJ2-7, with D unclear. CDR1 and CDR2 (germline): MGHRA, YSYEKL. There are 13 residues in the CDR3. V lost 4 bases and J lost 2, with 9 bases in between. The CDR3 region is CASSPPVTYEQYF. The CDR3, as DNA: TGCGCCAGCAGCCCCCCCGTCACCTACGAGCAGTACTTC.

The V and J genes are TRBV19 and TRBJ2-1; 8 bases are a match to TRBD2. Looked up from germline, CDR1 is LNHDA and CDR2 is SQIVND (reference sequence). CDR3 length: 15 residues. The ends lost 10 bases at V and 3 bases at J; junction bases unmatched: 11. As DNA, the CDR3 is TGTGCCACCGGGGGGGACGGGAGATTCTACAATGAGCAGTTCTTC. Protein: CATGGDGRFYNEQFF.

J is TRBJ2-1 and V is TRBV29-1; D is unclear. The CDR3 has 10 amino acids. Germline CDR1 is SQVTM and CDR2 is ANQGSEA. Trimming cost V 2 bases and J 7 bases, with 3 bases left between them. CDR3 region: CSVELNEQFF. The DNA of the CDR3 is TGCAGCGTTGAATTGAATGAGCAGTTCTTC.

The V call is TRBV2, the J call TRBJ2-1, with no clear D. V lost 7 bases and J lost 9, with 7 bases in between. Germline values: CDR1 SNHLY, CDR2 FYNNEI. The CDR3 has 10 residues. CDR3: CASTVGEQFF. The CDR3 DNA sequence: TGTGCCAGCACTGTCGGTGAGCAGTTCTTC.

With respect to this clonotype: An end of the junction does not agree with germline; a read error may underlie this. The chain has TRBV27 and TRBJ1-1; D is undetermined. CDR3 length: 15 amino acids. CDR1 MNHEY and CDR2 SMNVEV come from the germline V gene (reference sequence). This CDR3 reads CASSLVEGLNTEVFF. The DNA of the CDR3 is TGTGCCAGCAGTTTAGTCGAGGGCTTGAACACTGAAGTTTTCTTT.

The CDR3, as DNA: TGTGCCAGCAGTTACACCCGACAGGGGGGGCCTTCGAACACCGGGGAGCTGTTTTTT. It translates to CASSYTRQGGPSNTGELFF. The chain employs TRBV6-5 and TRBJ2-2, with 9 nucleotides matching TRBD1. This CDR3 is 19 amino acids long. Germline CDR1 reads MNHEY; CDR2 reads SVGAGI. Trimming took 2 bases from V and 0 from J; bases not matched to a gene: 10.

The V gene is TRBV20-1, the J gene TRBJ2-1, with D maybe TRBD2 (5 bases). This CDR3 contains 14 residues. Germline V CDR1 and CDR2: DFQATT, SNEGSKA (reference sequence). The V gene lost 1 base and the J gene lost 9 bases, with 16 bases spanning the gap. DNA of the CDR3: TGCAGTGCTAGAGTAAGCAGCGGACGATCTGAGCAGTTCTTC. Translated, it gives CSARVSSGRSEQFF.

This clonotype has more than one count but fewer than ten. The CDR3 DNA sequence: TGTGCCAGCCTCTACCAAGCGGGAGGAATGTACTTC. Amino acid sequence: CASLYQAGGMYF. The genes are TRBV6-1 and TRBJ2-4; 9 bases match TRBD2. In germline, CDR1 is MNHNS, CDR2 SASEGT. There are 12 residues in the CDR3. J lost 15 bases, V lost 8 bases, and 11 bases had no gene match.

This clonotype was counted a single time. The chain employs TRBV29-1 and TRBJ2-2; D gene ambiguous. This CDR3 has 13 amino acids. V lost 5 bases to trimming and J lost 1 base, with 8 bases between them. Per the germline V gene, CDR1 is SQVTM and CDR2 is ANQGSEA. The CDR3 is CSVSPRNTGELFF. Here the CDR3 DNA reads TGCAGCGTTTCCCCCCGGAACACCGGGGAGCTGTTTTTT.

The CDR3 loop reads CASSMLLSGVLDTQYF. The CDR3 region has the DNA TGCGCCAGCAGTATGCTACTTTCGGGAGTGCTAGATACGCAGTATTTT. V and J are TRBV5-1 and TRBJ2-3; D might be TRBD2 (6 bases). The CDR3 contains 16 residues. The V gene lost 5 bases and the J gene lost 5 bases, with 21 bases spanning the gap. Germline values: CDR1 SGHRS, CDR2 YFSETQ.

V usage is TRBV6-4 and J usage is TRBJ2-3; 8 bases align to TRBD2. The germline V gene has CDR1 MRHNA and CDR2 SNTAGT. The CDR3 extends over 14 amino acids. V shed 8 bases, J shed 1 base, and the junction held 5 bases outside the gene matches. The CDR3 here is CASGREAGTDTQYF. As DNA, the CDR3 is TGTGCCAGCGGGCGGGAGGCTGGCACAGATACGCAGTATTTT.

The rearrangement uses TRBV27 and TRBJ2-1; D is undetermined. The ends were cut back, 6 bases at V and 10 bases at J, with 16 bases in the middle. The CDR3 is 13 residues long. Per the germline V gene, CDR1 is MNHEY and CDR2 is SMNVEV (reference sequence). As DNA, the CDR3 is TGTGCCAGCAGCCTAAGTCCGCGGCAGGAGCAGTTCTTC. Translation gives CASSLSPRQEQFF.

The rearrangement joins TRBV27 to TRBJ2-7, with unresolved D. This CDR3 contains 14 residues. V was clipped by 3 bases and J by 4 bases, with 13 bases between them. Germline CDR1 MNHEY, CDR2 SMNVEV (reference sequence). CDR3 region: CASSLARLEYEQYF. The CDR3 DNA reads TGTGCCAGCAGTTTGGCGAGACTCGAGTACGAGCAGTACTTC.

This clonotype has a handful of counts. The rearrangement uses TRBV9 and TRBJ2-7, with D possibly called TRBD1 or TRBD2 (5 bases each). The germline V and J ends were trimmed by 4 bases and 2 bases, with 10 bases remaining between them. The CDR3 spans 13 residues. CDR1 is SGDLS and CDR2 is YYNGEE in the germline V gene. The DNA for the CDR3 is TGTGCCAGCAGCCGGGGCTCGACCTACGAGCAGTACTTC. This translates into CASSRGSTYEQYF.

The chain employs TRBV6-6 and TRBJ2-7; perhaps TRBD1 as D (5 bases). Germline lookup yields CDR1 MNHNY and CDR2 SVGAGI (reference sequence). Deletions cut 4 bases from V and 2 bases from J, with 12 bases between. The CDR3 consists of 14 residues. CDR3 protein: CASSFRGRAYEQYF. CDR3 coding DNA: TGTGCCAGCAGTTTTAGGGGAAGGGCCTACGAGCAGTACTTC.

The V and J genes are TRBV5-1 and TRBJ2-1, with 12 bases matching TRBD2. The ends lost 6 bases at V and 5 bases at J; junction bases unmatched: 6. This CDR3 spans 15 amino acids. The germline V gene encodes CDR1 SGHRS and CDR2 YFSETQ. CDR3 loop: CASTHRTSGNNEQFF. DNA for the CDR3: TGCGCCAGCACCCACCGGACTAGCGGGAACAATGAGCAGTTCTTC.